These 10 T cell receptor beta chains came from one sample sequenced in a study of CD8 T cells in ankylosing spondylitis. TCRdb reanalysed the 5' RACE reads using MiXCR and keeps one entry per CDR3 protein. The data hold approximately 110,000 distinct CDR3 sequences, with around 24% observed a single time. The sequencing input was synovial fluid, either unsorted or a sorted T cell fraction (not recorded which). Receptors were obtained from a male donor with ankylosing spondylitis.

In its sample, this clonotype was seen a few times. The V gene is TRBV29-1, the J gene TRBJ1-1, with TRBD1 identical over 7 bases. The CDR3 contains 18 residues. Germline trimming cut 5 bases from V and 0 bases from J; bases unmatched to any gene: 18. The germline CDR1 and CDR2 sequences are SQVTM and ANQGSEA. The CDR3 sequence: CSVPPTGVSAYMNTEAFF. Written as DNA, the CDR3 is TGCAGCGTTCCTCCCACAGGGGTGTCCGCGTACATGAACACTGAAGCTTTCTTT. Complete variable domain (other parts from reference TRBV29-1 and TRBJ1-1): SAVISQKPSRDICQRGTSLTIQCQVDSQVTMMFWYRQQPGQSLTLIATANQGSEATYESGFVIDKFPISRPNLTFSTLTVSNMSPEDSSIYLCSVPPTGVSAYMNTEAFFGQGTRLTVV.

The chain joins TRBV20-1 to TRBJ2-4; maybe TRBD1 (6 bases). Per the germline V gene, CDR1 is DFQATT and CDR2 is SNEGSKA (reference sequence). The length of the CDR3 is 14 residues. The germline V and J ends were trimmed by 5 bases and 8 bases, with 19 bases remaining between them. The CDR3, as DNA: TGCAGTGCTGCCTCCTTTGGGGGCGCCGACATTCAGTACTTC. Protein: CSAASFGGADIQYF.

V usage is TRBV20-1 and J usage is TRBJ2-1; D gene uncertain. Germline CDR1 and CDR2: DFQATT and SNEGSKA (reference sequence). CDR3 length equals 11 residues. The V end lost 3 bases, the J end lost 9 bases, and 9 bases lay between the germline ends. The CDR3 DNA is TGCAGTGCTAGTGTTCGTCTTGAGCAGTTCTTC. Translated, it gives CSASVRLEQFF.

This clonotype was seen at least ten times. This chain joins TRBV7-9 and TRBJ2-7; D is unresolved. V was trimmed by 2 bases and J by 0 bases, leaving 11 bases between them. The CDR3 has 15 residues. The germline V gene has CDR1 SEHNR and CDR2 FQNEAQ (reference sequence). The CDR3 loop is CASSLTSVSSYEQYF. The CDR3 DNA reads TGTGCCAGCAGCTTAACGTCAGTAAGCTCCTACGAGCAGTACTTC.

This rearrangement joins TRBV20-1 to TRBJ2-1, with TRBD2 matching over 12 bases. Germline V gene sequence: CDR1 DFQATT, CDR2 SNEGSKA (reference sequence). CDR3 size: 15 residues. Germline trimming cut 6 bases from V and 9 bases from J; bases unmatched to any gene: 12. CDR3 residues: CSATRTSGNPSEQFF. The CDR3 DNA is TGCAGTGCCACGAGGACTAGCGGGAACCCGAGTGAGCAGTTCTTC.

A few counts support this clonotype. CDR3 bases: TGCGCCAGCAGCGGCTTCTCCTACGAGCAGTACTTC. Protein: CASSGFSYEQYF. The rearrangement joins TRBV5-1 to TRBJ2-7; D is ambiguous. With 4 bases removed from V and 0 bases from J, the gap between germline ends came to 5 bases. Germline V gene data show CDR1 as SGHRS and CDR2 as YFSETQ. CDR3 length: 12 residues. Looking up the rest from reference TRBV5-1 and TRBJ2-7 gives the full variable domain: KAGVTQTPRYLIKTRGQQVTLSCSPISGHRSVSWYQQTPGQGLQFLFEYFSETQRNKGNFPGRFSGRQFSNSRSEMNVSTLELGDSALYLCASSGFSYEQYFGPGTRLTVT.

J is TRBJ2-2 and V is TRBV18; 7 bases are a match to TRBD1. The CDR3 is 16 amino acids. CDR1 and CDR2 (germline): KGHSH, LQKENI. The junction had 3 bases not matched to a gene; V was cut back by 2 bases and J by 0 bases. CDR3 amino acids: CASSPRTGANTGELFF. DNA for the CDR3: TGTGCCAGCTCACCAAGAACAGGGGCGAACACCGGGGAGCTGTTTTTT.

The V call is TRBV15, the J call TRBJ2-3; D might be TRBD2 (6 bases). Germline CDR1 and CDR2: LNHNV and YYDKDF (reference sequence). With 5 bases removed from V and 3 bases from J, the gap between germline ends came to 18 bases. This CDR3 spans 16 amino acids. The CDR3 region is CATSGQRERWTDTQYF. CDR3 in DNA: TGTGCCACCAGCGGTCAACGGGAGAGGTGGACAGATACGCAGTATTTT. Full variable domain (missing parts from reference TRBV15 and TRBJ2-3): DAMVIQNPRYQVTQFGKPVTLSCSQTLNHNVMYWYQQKSSQAPKLLFHYYDKDFNNEADTPDNFQSRRPNTSFCFLDIRSPGLGDTAMYLCATSGQRERWTDTQYFGPGTRLTVL.

V and J are TRBV5-1 and TRBJ2-5, with TRBD2 identical over 8 bases. V lost 2 bases and J lost 1; bases outside the gene matches: 4. Germline CDR1 SGHRS, CDR2 YFSETQ. The CDR3 contains 15 residues. The CDR3 loop is CASSFSAGVQETQYF. The DNA of the CDR3 is TGCGCCAGCAGCTTTTCAGCGGGGGTCCAAGAGACCCAGTACTTC.

The J gene is TRBJ2-3, the V gene TRBV21-1; TRBD1, as called in the table, went unchecked against the DNA. TRBV21-1 constitutes a pseudogene. CDR3 length equals 16 residues. The CDR3 reads CASTSRRGPSTDTQYF. CDR3 sequence (DNA): TGTGCCAGCACATCCCGAAGGGGGCCTAGCACAGATACGCAGTATTTT.